The T cell receptor beta chain described here comes from a study of CD8 T cells in Susac syndrome. Study at large: Fewer than ten of the sequenced Susac syndrome patients were in remission, and more than 5 had active disease. Intravenous immunoglobulin alone or corticosteroids were being given to patients with Susac syndrome at blood draw, unless they were therapy-naive.

This CDR3 spans 14 amino acids. Losses at the gene ends were 3 bases for V and 10 bases for J; bases not matched to a gene: 6. Per germline, CDR1 SGHDT and CDR2 YYEEEE. With random hexamers, reverse transcription was performed on about 0.45 to 1 ug of RNA. Amplification of TCR beta CDR3 across 54 Vbeta and 13 Jbeta was performed with immunoSEQ multiplex PCR. MiXCR was run by TCRdb on the immunoSEQ multiplex PCR reads, yielding one entry per CDR3 protein. This sample yields about 100,000 distinct CDR3 sequences, of which 95% are seen a single time; around 0.3% belongs to the top ten. Sequencing of TCR beta, carried out with a high-throughput approach, was applied to CD8+ and CD4+ T cells from the blood.

The receptor comes from a human donor with Susac syndrome. The sequencing input was CD8+ T cells from PBMCs. The rearrangement links TRBV5-6 to TRBJ1-6, with 8 bases matching TRBD1. The CDR3 region is CASSYGQGGSPLHF. Here the CDR3 DNA reads TGTGCCAGCAGCTACGGACAGGGCGGATCACCCCTCCACTTT. Complete variable domain (other parts from reference TRBV5-6 and TRBJ1-6): DAGVTQSPTHLIKTRGQQVTLRCSPKSGHDTVSWYQQALGQGPQFIFQYYEEEERQRGNFPDRFSGHQFPNYSSELNVNALLLGDSALYLCASSYGQGGSPLHFGNGTRLTVT.